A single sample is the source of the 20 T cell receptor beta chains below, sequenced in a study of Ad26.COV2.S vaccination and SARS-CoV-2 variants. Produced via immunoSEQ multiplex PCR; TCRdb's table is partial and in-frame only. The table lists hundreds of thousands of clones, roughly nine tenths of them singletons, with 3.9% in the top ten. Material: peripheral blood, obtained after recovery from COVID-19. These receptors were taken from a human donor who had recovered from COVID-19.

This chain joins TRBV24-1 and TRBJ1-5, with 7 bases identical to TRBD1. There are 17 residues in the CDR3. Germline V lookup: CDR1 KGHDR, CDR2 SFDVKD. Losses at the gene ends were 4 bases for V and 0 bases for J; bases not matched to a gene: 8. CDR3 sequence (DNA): TGTGCCACCAGTGACGCCGGACAGGAAGATAGCAATCAGCCCCAGCATTTT. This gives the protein CATSDAGQEDSNQPQHF.

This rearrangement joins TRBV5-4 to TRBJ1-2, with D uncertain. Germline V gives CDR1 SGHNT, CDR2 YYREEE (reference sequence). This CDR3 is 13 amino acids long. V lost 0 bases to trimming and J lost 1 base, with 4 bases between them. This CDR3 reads CASSLEGNYGYTF. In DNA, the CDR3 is TGTGCCAGCAGCTTGGAGGGTAACTATGGCTACACCTTC.

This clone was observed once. In nucleotides, the CDR3 is TGTGCCAGCAGCGTAGCCTCGGGACACCGCTACGAGCAGTACTTC. Amino acid sequence: CASSVASGHRYEQYF. The chain has TRBV9 and TRBJ2-7; a possible D gene is TRBD1 (6 bases). The CDR3 totals 15 residues. Germline V gene lookup returns CDR1 SGDLS and CDR2 YYNGEE. Deletions cut 0 bases from V and 3 bases from J, with 13 bases between.

The CDR3 is CASSVTLGANTGELFF. The CDR3 DNA follows: TGTGCCAGCAGCGTGACTTTGGGGGCAAACACCGGGGAGCTGTTTTTT. This sequence joins TRBV9 and TRBJ2-2; maybe TRBD1 (6 bases). Germline assignment: CDR1 SGDLS and CDR2 YYNGEE. V was cut by 2 bases and J by 2 bases, with 13 bases left in between. The CDR3 is made up of 16 amino acids.

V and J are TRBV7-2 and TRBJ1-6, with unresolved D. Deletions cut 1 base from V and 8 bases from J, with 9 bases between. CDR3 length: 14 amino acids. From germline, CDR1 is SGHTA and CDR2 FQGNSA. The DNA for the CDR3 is TGTGCCAGCAGCTTAGTTGCCGGCCATTCACCCCTCCACTTT. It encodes CASSLVAGHSPLHF.

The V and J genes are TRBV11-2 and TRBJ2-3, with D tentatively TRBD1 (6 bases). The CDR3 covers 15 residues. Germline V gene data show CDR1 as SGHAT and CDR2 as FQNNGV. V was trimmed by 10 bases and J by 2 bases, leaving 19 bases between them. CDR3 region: CATRGLAGDTDTQYF. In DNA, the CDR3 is TGTGCCACCCGAGGGCTGGCAGGGGACACAGATACGCAGTATTTT. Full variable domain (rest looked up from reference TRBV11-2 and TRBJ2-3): EAGVAQSPRYKIIEKRQSVAFWCNPISGHATLYWYQQILGQGPKLLIQFQNNGVVDDSQLPKDRFSAERLKGVDSTLKIQPAKLEDSAVYLCATRGLAGDTDTQYFGPGTRLTVL.

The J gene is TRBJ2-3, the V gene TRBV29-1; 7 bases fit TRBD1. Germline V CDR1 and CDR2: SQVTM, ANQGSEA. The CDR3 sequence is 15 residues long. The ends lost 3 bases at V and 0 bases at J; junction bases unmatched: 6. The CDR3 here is CSVDPGQTSTDTQYF. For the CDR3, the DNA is TGCAGCGTTGATCCGGGACAGACTAGCACAGATACGCAGTATTTT.

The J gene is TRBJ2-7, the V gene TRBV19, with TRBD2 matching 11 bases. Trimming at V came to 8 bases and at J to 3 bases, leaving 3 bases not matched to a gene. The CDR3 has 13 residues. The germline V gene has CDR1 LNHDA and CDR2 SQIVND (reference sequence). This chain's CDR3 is CASSLAGGYEQYF. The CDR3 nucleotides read TGTGCCAGTTCCCTAGCGGGAGGCTACGAGCAGTACTTC.

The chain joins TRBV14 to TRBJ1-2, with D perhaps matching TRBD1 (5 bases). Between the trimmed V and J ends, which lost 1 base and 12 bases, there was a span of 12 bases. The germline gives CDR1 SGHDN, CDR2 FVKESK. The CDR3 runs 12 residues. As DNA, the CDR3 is TGTGCCAGCAGCCAAGGGGGGGGATCGCACACCTTC. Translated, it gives CASSQGGGSHTF.

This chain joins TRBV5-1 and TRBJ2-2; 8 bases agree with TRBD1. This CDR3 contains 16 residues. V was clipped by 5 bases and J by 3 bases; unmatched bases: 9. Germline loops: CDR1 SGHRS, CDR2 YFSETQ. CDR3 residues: CASRKDRGGYTGELFF. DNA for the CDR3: TGCGCCAGCAGGAAAGACAGGGGAGGTTACACCGGGGAGCTGTTTTTT.

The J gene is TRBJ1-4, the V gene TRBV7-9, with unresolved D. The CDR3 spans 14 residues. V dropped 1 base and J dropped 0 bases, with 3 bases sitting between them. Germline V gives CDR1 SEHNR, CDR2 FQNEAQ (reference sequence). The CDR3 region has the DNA TGTGCCAGCAGCTTAGAAGCAACTAATGAAAAACTGTTTTTT. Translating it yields CASSLEATNEKLFF.

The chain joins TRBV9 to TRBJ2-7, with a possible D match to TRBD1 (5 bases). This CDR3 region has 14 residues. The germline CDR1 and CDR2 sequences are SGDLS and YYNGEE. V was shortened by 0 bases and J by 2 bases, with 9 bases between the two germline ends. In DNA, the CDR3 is TGTGCCAGCAGCGTAGGGGGCGCCGCCTACGAGCAGTACTTC. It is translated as CASSVGGAAYEQYF.

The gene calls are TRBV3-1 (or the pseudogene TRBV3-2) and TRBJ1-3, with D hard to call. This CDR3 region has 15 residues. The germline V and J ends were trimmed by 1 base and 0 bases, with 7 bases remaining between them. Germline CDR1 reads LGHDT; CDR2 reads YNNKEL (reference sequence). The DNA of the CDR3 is TGTGCCAGCAGCCAAGGCGGAAGCTCTGGAAACACCATATATTTT. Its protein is CASSQGGSSGNTIYF.

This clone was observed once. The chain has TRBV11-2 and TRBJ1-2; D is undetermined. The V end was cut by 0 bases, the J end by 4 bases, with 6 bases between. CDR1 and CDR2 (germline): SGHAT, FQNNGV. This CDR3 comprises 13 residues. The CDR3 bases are TGTGCCAGCAGCTTAGACAGTAGCTATGGCTACACCTTC. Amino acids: CASSLDSSYGYTF.

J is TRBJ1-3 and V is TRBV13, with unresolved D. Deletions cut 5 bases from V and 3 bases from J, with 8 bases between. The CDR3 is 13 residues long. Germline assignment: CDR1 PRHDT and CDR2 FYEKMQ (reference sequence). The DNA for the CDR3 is TGTGCCAGCAGCGCGGAGCTTGGAAACACCATATATTTT. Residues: CASSAELGNTIYF.

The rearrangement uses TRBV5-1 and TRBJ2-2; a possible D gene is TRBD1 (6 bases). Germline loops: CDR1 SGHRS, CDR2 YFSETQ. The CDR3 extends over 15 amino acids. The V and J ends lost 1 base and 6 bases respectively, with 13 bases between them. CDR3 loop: CASSLSRGLPGELFF. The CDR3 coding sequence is TGCGCCAGCAGCTTGTCCAGGGGTCTGCCCGGGGAGCTGTTTTTT. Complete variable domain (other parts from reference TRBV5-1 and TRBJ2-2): KAGVTQTPRYLIKTRGQQVTLSCSPISGHRSVSWYQQTPGQGLQFLFEYFSETQRNKGNFPGRFSGRQFSNSRSEMNVSTLELGDSALYLCASSLSRGLPGELFFGEGSRLTVL.

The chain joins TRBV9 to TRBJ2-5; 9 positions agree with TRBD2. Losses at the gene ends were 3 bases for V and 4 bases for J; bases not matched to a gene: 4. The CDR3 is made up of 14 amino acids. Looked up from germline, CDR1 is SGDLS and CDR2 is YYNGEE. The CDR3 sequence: CASSEGLAAETQYF. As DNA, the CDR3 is TGTGCCAGCAGCGAGGGACTAGCTGCAGAGACCCAGTACTTC. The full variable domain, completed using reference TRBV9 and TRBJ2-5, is DSGVTQTPKHLITATGQRVTLRCSPRSGDLSVYWYQQSLDQGLQFLIQYYNGEERAKGNILERFSAQQFPDLHSELNLSSLELGDSALYFCASSEGLAAETQYFGPGTRLLVL.

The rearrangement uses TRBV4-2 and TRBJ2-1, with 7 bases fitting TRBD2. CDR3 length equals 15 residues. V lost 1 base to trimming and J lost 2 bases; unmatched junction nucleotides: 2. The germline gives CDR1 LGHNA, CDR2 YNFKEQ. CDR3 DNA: TGTGCCAGCAGCCAAGGCGGGGGTACCTACAATGAGCAGTTCTTC. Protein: CASSQGGGTYNEQFF.

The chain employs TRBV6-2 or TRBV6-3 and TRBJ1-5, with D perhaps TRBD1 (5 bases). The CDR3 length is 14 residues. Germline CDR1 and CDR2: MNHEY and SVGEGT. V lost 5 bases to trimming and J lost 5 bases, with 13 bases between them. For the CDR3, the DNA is TGTGCCAGCAGTGGGGGACGCCGGGATCAGCCCCAGCATTTT. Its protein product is CASSGGRRDQPQHF.

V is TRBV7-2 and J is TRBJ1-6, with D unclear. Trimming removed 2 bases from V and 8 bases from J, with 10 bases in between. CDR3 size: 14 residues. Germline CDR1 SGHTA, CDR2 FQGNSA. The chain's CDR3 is CASSLQGTDSPLHF. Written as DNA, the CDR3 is TGTGCCAGCAGCTTACAAGGTACGGATTCACCCCTCCACTTT.